What follows describes a single T cell receptor (beta chain). What it binds is not known. The data derive from a study of cytomegalovirus exposure and HLA in healthy donors. The CDR3 totals 15 residues. The V gene's germline CDR1 is SGHAT and CDR2 FQNNGV. V gave up 6 bases and J gave up 4 bases; unmatched junction bases: 9. Researchers ran the PCR with 60 Vbeta and 13 Jbeta primers. The repertoire was sequenced with immunoSEQ multiplex PCR; TCRdb's copy has only in-frame clones and lacks some. The repertoire includes around 170,000 clones, around 68% of them detected once, and roughly 1.6% sits in the top ten. General study findings and limits: Roughly uniform depth of sequencing across donors was assumed in presence/absence analyses. Based on reports, TCR beta sequences accurately predicted HLA-A and HLA-B alleles for most subjects. TCR beta chains numbering some 160 were designated cytomegalovirus-associated. Earlier analysis looked at TCR beta V segments, and most were productive about 90% or about 30% of the time.

J is TRBJ2-3 and V is TRBV11-2, with 8 bases lining up with TRBD2. This sequence originates from a girl aged 10 to 17 in good health and CMV-seronegative. The sequencing input was PBMCs. The CDR3 nucleotides read TGTGCCAGCAGTTACCGGGGGGGCCTACCAGATACGCAGTATTTT. This codes for CASSYRGGLPDTQYF.